The 20 T cell receptor beta chains listed next were all sequenced from one sample in a study of blood T cell repertoires in COVID-19. Measured with immunoSEQ multiplex PCR; TCRdb has only the in-frame clones, and not every one. The sample comprises under 250,000 clones, roughly 86% of which are singletons, and about 4% rests with the top ten. The sequencing sample was made of peripheral blood. Source of these receptors: a man in his forties or fifties with acute or convalescent COVID-19.

V is TRBV6-1 and J is TRBJ2-3; D is possibly TRBD2 (7 bases). Trimming removed 2 bases from V and 7 bases from J, with 19 bases in between. The CDR3 runs 16 residues. The V gene's germline CDR1 is MNHNS and CDR2 SASEGT. CDR3 nucleotide sequence: TGTGCCAGCAGTGAAAGGGAGGGGGGGGCCCGGAATACGCAGTATTTT. It translates to CASSEREGGARNTQYF.

The sample holds one count of this clone. This chain uses TRBV6-5 with TRBJ1-2; a weak D match, TRBD1 (6 bases). The CDR3 covers 14 residues. Germline values: CDR1 MNHEY, CDR2 SVGAGI. V was pared by 4 bases and J by 0 bases, with 9 bases between. This CDR3 is CASSFNRANYGYTF. CDR3 DNA: TGTGCCAGCAGTTTTAACAGGGCTAACTATGGCTACACCTTC.

The CDR3 DNA reads as TGTGCCAGCAGCGCCGGAGGTGGCGTAGCCAAAAACATTCAGTACTTC. Translated, it gives CASSAGGGVAKNIQYF. The J gene is TRBJ2-4, the V gene TRBV9, with D maybe TRBD2 (5 bases). The CDR3 totals 16 residues. V lost 3 bases to trimming and J lost 0 bases, with 13 bases between them. The germline gives CDR1 SGDLS, CDR2 YYNGEE.

This clone appeared once. V gene TRBV11-2 combines with J gene TRBJ2-1, with D possibly TRBD2 on 6 matching bases. Per germline, CDR1 SGHAT and CDR2 FQNNGV. Trimming took off 5 bases at V and 8 bases at J, with 13 bases between the two ends. The CDR3 totals 13 residues. This CDR3 is CASSTRTNDEQFF. CDR3 sequence (DNA): TGTGCCAGCAGCACGAGGACTAACGATGAGCAGTTCTTC. The variable domain in full, completed from reference TRBV11-2 and TRBJ2-1, reads EAGVAQSPRYKIIEKRQSVAFWCNPISGHATLYWYQQILGQGPKLLIQFQNNGVVDDSQLPKDRFSAERLKGVDSTLKIQPAKLEDSAVYLCASSTRTNDEQFFGPGTRLTVL.

The V gene is TRBV3-1 (or the pseudogene TRBV3-2), the J gene TRBJ1-1; D may be TRBD1 (5 bases). Germline assignment: CDR1 LGHDT and CDR2 YNNKEL (reference sequence). The V end lost 4 bases, the J end lost 11 bases, and 14 bases lay between the germline ends. This CDR3 has 12 amino acids. CDR3: CASSPGEGVAFF. The CDR3 coding sequence is TGTGCCAGCAGCCCGGGAGAAGGGGTTGCTTTCTTT.

This chain links TRBV11-2 with TRBJ2-7, with TRBD2 matching 14 bases. This CDR3 region has 15 residues. Per the germline V gene, CDR1 is SGHAT and CDR2 is FQNNGV. Losses at the gene ends were 5 bases for V and 3 bases for J; bases not matched to a gene: 3. CDR3 region: CASSLGLAGGYEQYF. DNA of the CDR3: TGTGCCAGCAGCCTAGGACTAGCGGGAGGCTACGAGCAGTACTTC. The entire variable domain, with the rest obtained from reference TRBV11-2 and TRBJ2-7, is as follows: EAGVAQSPRYKIIEKRQSVAFWCNPISGHATLYWYQQILGQGPKLLIQFQNNGVVDDSQLPKDRFSAERLKGVDSTLKIQPAKLEDSAVYLCASSLGLAGGYEQYFGPGTRLTVT.

This clone was counted between two and nine times. The rearrangement joins TRBV19 to TRBJ2-7, with 13 bases matching TRBD2. This CDR3 is 15 amino acids long. J gave up 5 bases and V 6 bases, and 7 bases lay outside the gene matches. Germline V gene data show CDR1 as LNHDA and CDR2 as SQIVND (reference sequence). The CDR3 DNA reads as TGTGCCAGTAGCCCAGGACTAGCGGGAGTGCACGAGCAGTACTTC. This encodes CASSPGLAGVHEQYF.

The chain combines TRBV6-6 with TRBJ2-1, with D unresolved. Germline V gives CDR1 MNHNY, CDR2 SVGAGI (reference sequence). CDR3 length equals 10 residues. With 8 bases removed from V and 3 bases from J, the gap between germline ends came to 2 bases. In DNA, the CDR3 is TGTGCCAGCCGCTACAATGAGCAGTTCTTC. Translated: CASRYNEQFF.

This chain connects TRBV6-1 to TRBJ2-7; 14 positions match TRBD2. CDR3 length: 15 amino acids. Looked up from germline, CDR1 is MNHNS and CDR2 is SASEGT. V dropped 2 bases and J dropped 11; count of bases not matched to a gene: 8. The CDR3 sequence: CASSEPGLAGGVKYF. The CDR3, as DNA: TGTGCCAGCAGTGAACCTGGACTAGCGGGAGGTGTGAAGTACTTC.

J is TRBJ2-5 and V is TRBV9, with D perhaps matching TRBD1 (8 bases). The CDR3 spans 15 residues. The V gene lost 4 bases and the J gene lost 0 bases, with 13 bases spanning the gap. The germline V gene has CDR1 SGDLS and CDR2 YYNGEE. CDR3 in amino acids: CASSSGGQDQETQYF. The DNA of the CDR3 is TGTGCCAGCAGCTCGGGGGGACAGGACCAAGAGACCCAGTACTTC.

The chain recombines TRBV9 with TRBJ2-1, with 7 bases fitting TRBD2. V trimming: 3 bases; J trimming: 2 bases; junction bases outside the gene matches: 5. The CDR3 has 15 residues. In germline, CDR1 is SGDLS, CDR2 YYNGEE. DNA of the CDR3: TGTGCCAGCAGCGCCTCAGCGGGACCCTACAATGAGCAGTTCTTC. Translated, it gives CASSASAGPYNEQFF.

V and J are TRBV24-1 and TRBJ2-5, with unresolved D. Trimming removed 9 bases from V and 4 bases from J, with 11 bases in between. Per the germline V gene, CDR1 is KGHDR and CDR2 is SFDVKD. The CDR3 has 12 amino acids. The CDR3 loop is CATSTPGETQYF. For the CDR3, the DNA is TGTGCCACCTCAACCCCAGGAGAGACCCAGTACTTC.

The V call is TRBV13, the J call TRBJ1-5, with a possible D match to TRBD1 (5 bases). The germline V gene has CDR1 PRHDT and CDR2 FYEKMQ (reference sequence). This CDR3 has 17 residues. With 5 bases removed from V and 3 bases from J, the gap between germline ends came to 20 bases. The CDR3 region is CASSQREGQGHNQPQHF. In nucleotides, the CDR3 is TGTGCCAGCAGCCAAAGGGAGGGGCAGGGCCACAATCAGCCCCAGCATTTT.

This sequence joins TRBV19 and TRBJ1-5; possible D gene TRBD1, 5 bases. V was clipped by 6 bases and J by 5 bases, with 17 bases between them. CDR1 is LNHDA, CDR2 SQIVND, per germline (reference sequence). The CDR3 extends over 15 amino acids. The DNA of the CDR3 is TGTGCCAGTAGGGGGGGGGTGAGAGGGCATCAGCCCCAGCATTTT. It translates to CASRGGVRGHQPQHF.

This clone was found once. The J gene is TRBJ2-5, the V gene TRBV11-2, with TRBD1 as a possible D gene (5 bases). CDR1 is SGHAT and CDR2 is FQNNGV in the germline V gene. CDR3 length equals 15 residues. V dropped 6 bases and J dropped 0 bases, with 14 bases sitting between them. CDR3 in DNA: TGTGCCAGCAGTGCGACAGTGGGATACCAAGAGACCCAGTACTTC. Translating it yields CASSATVGYQETQYF.

The count of this clone is one. CDR3 nucleotides: TGCGCCAGCAGCCTAACAGGGCTGGGGGGAAACACCATATATTTT. Amino acid sequence: CASSLTGLGGNTIYF. V and J are TRBV5-1 and TRBJ1-3; a possible D gene is TRBD1 (6 bases). Germline V gene data show CDR1 as SGHRS and CDR2 as YFSETQ. With 4 bases removed from V and 4 bases from J, the gap between germline ends came to 15 bases. The CDR3 totals 15 residues.

The chain has TRBV11-2 and TRBJ2-7; 10 nucleotides agree with TRBD2. Trimming at V came to 7 bases and at J to 3 bases, leaving 21 bases not matched to a gene. The CDR3 extends over 19 amino acids. Per the germline V gene, CDR1 is SGHAT and CDR2 is FQNNGV. The CDR3 loop reads CASTLVGLAEPQSFYEQYF. In DNA, the CDR3 is TGTGCCAGCACCCTCGTTGGACTAGCGGAACCTCAAAGTTTCTACGAGCAGTACTTC. Full variable domain (remainder filled in from reference TRBV11-2 and TRBJ2-7): EAGVAQSPRYKIIEKRQSVAFWCNPISGHATLYWYQQILGQGPKLLIQFQNNGVVDDSQLPKDRFSAERLKGVDSTLKIQPAKLEDSAVYLCASTLVGLAEPQSFYEQYFGPGTRLTVT.

CDR3 region: CASSFGQGSNQPQHF. For the CDR3, the DNA is TGTGCCAGCAGCTTCGGCCAGGGGAGCAATCAGCCCCAGCATTTT. The chain employs TRBV5-8 and TRBJ1-5; D possibly corresponds to TRBD1 (6 bases). Between the trimmed V and J ends, which lost 2 bases and 1 base, there was a span of 10 bases. CDR1 and CDR2 (germline): SGHTS, YDEGEE. CDR3 size: 15 residues.

The genes are TRBV10-3 and TRBJ2-7; 7 bases match TRBD2. The junction had 7 bases not matched to a gene; V was cut back by 5 bases and J by 3 bases. CDR1 and CDR2 (germline): ENHRY, SYGVKD. This CDR3 is 14 amino acids long. In DNA form, the CDR3 reads TGTGCCATCAGTCCATCGGGAGGTCTCTACGAGCAGTACTTC. This gives the protein CAISPSGGLYEQYF.

The chain is built from TRBV5-1 and TRBJ2-7, with 7 bases fitting TRBD2. In germline, CDR1 is SGHRS, CDR2 YFSETQ. CDR3 length: 13 amino acids. V trimming: 6 bases; J trimming: 7 bases; junction bases outside the gene matches: 10. The CDR3 loop reads CASTRDYFGEQYF. CDR3 sequence (DNA): TGCGCCAGCACCCGGGACTACTTCGGGGAGCAGTACTTC.